Listed below are T cell receptor beta chains from one sample, sequenced in a study of blood T cell repertoires in COVID-19. Profiling relied on immunoSEQ multiplex PCR, and the TCRdb table lists in-frame clones only, not all of them. The table has approximately 240,000 clones, 88% seen once. The source material was peripheral blood. These receptors all stem from a woman between 40 and 50 years old who had recovered from COVID-19. Each CDR3 is given with its conserved first and last residue. The D gene is left open where the match is weak. Not all rows give a size; the values are once, few, many and, for expanded clones, a class.

>-|once|TRBV5-4|TRBJ2-1
TGTGCCAGCAGCCCCGAAGGGGGAATTTACAATGAGCAGTTCTTC
CASSPEGGIYNEQFF
>-|-|TRBV24-1|TRBJ1-2
TGTGCCACCAGTGTTACAGGGAGAAATGGCTACACCTTC
CATSVTGRNGYTF
>-|-|TRBV7-9|TRBJ2-1
TGTGCCAGCAGCTTGTCCGCTAGCCCTTACTACAATGAGCAGTTCTTC
CASSLSASPYYNEQFF
>TRBD2|-|TRBV18|TRBJ2-7
TGTGCCAGCTCACGGGCGGGGTCGCTAGCGGGAGAATCTGGTGAGCAGTACTTC
CASSRAGSLAGESGEQYF
>TRBD1|-|TRBV7-3|TRBJ2-3
TGTGCCAGCGCCTCAGGGGGTGGCACAGATACGCAGTATTTT
CASASGGGTDTQYF
>-|-|TRBV5-4|TRBJ1-4
TGTGCCAGCAGCGGCCCGAAGGGAGGGTCTAATGAAAAACTGTTTTTT
CASSGPKGGSNEKLFF
>TRBD1|-|TRBV19|TRBJ2-7
TGTGCCAGTAGTGGAAGCCTCGACAGGGTTTACGAGCAGTACTTC
CASSGSLDRVYEQYF
>-|-|TRBV5-1|TRBJ1-2
TGCGCCAGCAGCTTCTCAGGGGAGGGTGGCTACACCTTC
CASSFSGEGGYTF
>-|-|TRBV6-2/TRBV6-3|TRBJ2-5
TGTGCCAGCAGTTACCCACAAGAGACCCAGTACTTC
CASSYPQETQYF
>-|-|TRBV28|TRBJ1-5
TGTGCCAGCATCACAGGCAATCAGCCCCAGCATTTT
CASITGNQPQHF
>-|-|TRBV5-1|TRBJ1-2
TGCGCCAGCAGTACGCTCGGGGGCTACACCTTC
CASSTLGGYTF
>TRBD1|-|TRBV28|TRBJ1-4
TGTGCCAGCAGTTCTCGCGACAGGGGGCATCTTAATGAAAAACTGTTTTTT
CASSSRDRGHLNEKLFF
>-|once|TRBV24-1|TRBJ2-3
TGTGCCACCAGTGTCCCTCAGGGGAGCAGGACAGATACGCAGTATTTT
CATSVPQGSRTDTQYF
>TRBD2|-|TRBV5-6|TRBJ2-1
TGTGCCAGCAGCTCCACAACACTAGCGGCCCTTTCATCCTACAATGAGCAGTTCTTC
CASSSTTLAALSSYNEQFF
>-|-|TRBV7-8|TRBJ1-3
TGTGCCAGCAGCGGTGGACCCCCAGGGGGAAACACCATATATTTT
CASSGGPPGGNTIYF
>TRBD2|few|TRBV4-3|TRBJ2-2
TGCGCCAGCAGCCAAGGTCTAGCGGGGGACGCCGCCGGGGAGCTGTTTTTT
CASSQGLAGDAAGELFF
>-|-|TRBV6-5|TRBJ2-7
TGTGCCAGCAGTTACTCGGACAGTAACTACGAGCAGTACTTC
CASSYSDSNYEQYF